What follows are 4 T cell receptor beta chains derived from one specimen sequenced in a study of shared clonotypes between healthy human individuals (dated by TCRdb to the early 2020s). Library preparation was by the immunoSEQ multiplex PCR assay. Entries here come from immuneACCESS through TCRdb and include only in-frame sequences with V and J called. Some clones fail to appear in such tables; in the studies checked, an unresolved V gene covers under half of the shortfall, and the cause of the remainder is unknown. For this sample the table gives about 980,000 clones, of which over 75% were detected only once. Jointly, the top ten make up about 1.5% of the sample. The sequenced sample consisted of memory CD4+ T cells sorted from blood. The cell subset or site label, read with the paper, signifies: CD45RA-negative fraction. The source is a man aged 18 to 29 in good health.

Comments on this clone: This sequence is one base from a far larger clone and is likely a read error. The same CDR3 is also encoded by other DNA sequences in this sample. J is TRBJ2-1 and V is TRBV9; D gene unclear. V lost 0 bases, J lost 1 base, and 2 bases lay in between. The CDR3 spans 13 residues. The V gene's germline CDR1 is SGDLS and CDR2 YYNGEE. CDR3 amino acids: CASSVGSYNEQFF. CDR3 nucleotides: TGTGCCAGCAGCGTAGGTTCCTACAATGAGCAGTTCTTC.

The chain has TRBV7-9 and TRBJ1-4; D is uncertain. CDR3 size: 14 residues. CDR1 is SEHNR, CDR2 FQNEAQ, per germline (reference sequence). V was pared by 0 bases and J by 7 bases, with 9 bases between. CDR3: CASSLAGVGEKLFF. CDR3 in DNA: TGTGCCAGCAGCTTAGCGGGCGTTGGTGAAAAACTGTTTTTT.

This clone was observed a handful of times. J is TRBJ2-1 and V is TRBV23-1; the D is unclear. TRBV23-1 is recorded as an ORF, its role being uncertain. There are 13 residues in the CDR3. The V end was cut by 2 bases, the J end by 2 bases, with 4 bases between. This chain's CDR3 is CASSQKPYNEQFF. The CDR3 nucleotides read TGCGCCAGCAGTCAAAAGCCCTACAATGAGCAGTTCTTC.

The sample holds one count of this clone. V usage is TRBV5-1 and J usage is TRBJ1-3; unclear D gene. Germline V CDR1 and CDR2: SGHRS, YFSETQ. Trimming pared 4 bases from V and 0 bases from J, leaving 14 bases between. There are 16 residues in the CDR3. The CDR3 coding sequence is TGCGCCAGCAGCCCGTTCAGCCAACGCTCTGGAAACACCATATATTTT. Amino acid sequence: CASSPFSQRSGNTIYF.